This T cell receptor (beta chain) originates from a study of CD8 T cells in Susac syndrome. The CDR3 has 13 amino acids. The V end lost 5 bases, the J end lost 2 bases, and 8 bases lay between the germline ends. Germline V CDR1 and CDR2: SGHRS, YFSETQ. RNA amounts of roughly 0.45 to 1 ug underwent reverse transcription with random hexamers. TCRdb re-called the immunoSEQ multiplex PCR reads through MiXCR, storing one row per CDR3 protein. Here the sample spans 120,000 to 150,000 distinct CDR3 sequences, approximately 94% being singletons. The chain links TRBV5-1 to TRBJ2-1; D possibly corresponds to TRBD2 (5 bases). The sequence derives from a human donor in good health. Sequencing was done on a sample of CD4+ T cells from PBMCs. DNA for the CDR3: TGCGCCAGCAGGCGGGCCACCTACAATGAGCAGTTCTTC. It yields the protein CASRRATYNEQFF.